The 21 T cell receptor beta chains in this list originate from one sample, sequenced in a study of shared clonotypes between healthy human individuals. The assay was immunoSEQ multiplex PCR, and TCRdb's table has in-frame clones only and misses some. The sample has approximately 2,300,000 clones; less than 95% are singletons. Material for sequencing was naive CD4+ T cells from PBMCs. Subset specified: CD45RA+ positively selected. These receptors were obtained from a man in his late teens or twenties in good health. Some clones in this sample may be carry-over from other donors' samples.

The gene calls are TRBV25-1 and TRBJ1-4, with D unresolved. This CDR3 is built from 16 residues. Deletions cut 3 bases from V and 0 bases from J, with 11 bases between. Germline V gene sequence: CDR1 MGHDK, CDR2 SYGVNS. The CDR3: CASSDVKGSTNEKLFF. In DNA form, the CDR3 reads TGTGCCAGCAGTGATGTTAAGGGTTCAACTAATGAAAAACTGTTTTTT.

A remark on this clone: Other DNA sequences of this sample code for an identical CDR3. The rearrangement uses TRBV18 and TRBJ2-1, with D tentatively TRBD1 (6 bases). Germline lookup yields CDR1 KGHSH and CDR2 LQKENI. The length of the CDR3 is 13 residues. Deletions cut 3 bases from V and 4 bases from J, with 7 bases between. CDR3 DNA sequence: TGTGCCAGCTCACCCACAGGGTACAATGAGCAGTTCTTC. It encodes CASSPTGYNEQFF.

This clone was recorded only once. The V call is TRBV9, the J call TRBJ2-5; D ambiguous. The V end was cut by 0 bases, the J end by 6 bases, with 15 bases between. This CDR3 contains 15 residues. Per germline, CDR1 SGDLS and CDR2 YYNGEE. The DNA for the CDR3 is TGTGCCAGCAGCGTAGATGTTGGAGCAGTGCAGACCCAGTACTTC. Residues: CASSVDVGAVQTQYF.

This chain connects TRBV7-3 to TRBJ2-2; 9 bases are shared with TRBD2. Germline CDR1 is SGHTA and CDR2 is FQGTGA. The CDR3 is 17 residues long. With 1 base clipped from V and 5 bases from J, the junction kept 8 bases outside the gene matches. CDR3 amino acids: CASSLMAVAGATGELFF. The DNA for the CDR3 is TGTGCCAGCAGCTTAATGGCGGTAGCGGGAGCGACCGGGGAGCTGTTTTTT.

The chain links TRBV6-1 to TRBJ2-4; D possibly matches TRBD1 or TRBD2 (5 bases each). Trimming stripped 6 bases from V and 9 bases from J, with 15 bases between. CDR1 MNHNS and CDR2 SASEGT come from the germline V gene. The CDR3 spans 13 residues. This CDR3 reads CASRTRGDGIQYF. The DNA for the CDR3 is TGTGCCAGCAGAACAAGGGGAGACGGCATTCAGTACTTC.

The rearrangement uses TRBV29-1 and TRBJ2-5; 8 nucleotides match TRBD2. From germline, CDR1 is SQVTM and CDR2 ANQGSEA. The CDR3 runs to 15 residues. The V gene end was trimmed by 5 bases and the J gene end by 5 bases; junction bases not matched to a gene: 13. CDR3 in DNA: TGCAGCGTTACCGGGAGGGAAGCGTCTATGGAGACCCAGTACTTC. Its protein is CSVTGREASMETQYF.

V gene TRBV28 combines with J gene TRBJ2-1; 8 bases are a match to TRBD1. This CDR3 has 17 residues. V lost 6 bases and J lost 0; bases outside the gene matches: 10. Germline CDR1 reads MDHEN; CDR2 reads SYDVKM. In DNA, the CDR3 is TGTGCCAGCAGCTCCCCCTCAGGGGGCGACTCCTACAATGAGCAGTTCTTC. Its protein is CASSSPSGGDSYNEQFF.

The V and J genes are TRBV19 and TRBJ2-5; 8 bases are shared with TRBD1. Germline trimming cut 3 bases from V and 4 bases from J; bases unmatched to any gene: 7. This CDR3 has 15 residues. CDR1 is LNHDA, CDR2 SQIVND, per germline (reference sequence). CDR3 sequence: CASSIWTGNRETQYF. As DNA, the CDR3 is TGTGCCAGTAGTATTTGGACAGGGAACCGAGAGACCCAGTACTTC.

The DNA of the CDR3 is TGTGCCAGCAGTTACGTGCGTTATCAGCCCCAGCATTTT. It specifies CASSYVRYQPQHF. The V gene is TRBV6-5, the J gene TRBJ1-5; no clear D gene. Germline values: CDR1 MNHEY, CDR2 SVGAGI. The CDR3 has 13 amino acids. Trimming pared 2 bases from V and 5 bases from J, leaving 7 bases between.

The gene calls are TRBV18 and TRBJ2-2, with D perhaps being TRBD1 or TRBD2 (5 bases each). V was clipped by 3 bases and J by 7 bases, with 15 bases between them. The CDR3 extends over 15 amino acids. CDR1 KGHSH and CDR2 LQKENI come from the germline V gene. CDR3 DNA sequence: TGTGCCAGCTCACCTGGGACCCCCAGAGGCGGGGAGCTGTTTTTT. Protein: CASSPGTPRGGELFF.

V usage is TRBV7-9 and J usage is TRBJ2-2; tentatively, D is TRBD2 (5 bases). CDR1 is SEHNR and CDR2 is FQNEAQ in the germline V gene (reference sequence). The CDR3 spans 15 residues. Trimming stripped 3 bases from V and 3 bases from J, with 11 bases between. CDR3 in amino acids: CASSFNSGDTGELFF. The DNA of the CDR3 is TGTGCCAGCAGCTTCAATTCCGGGGACACCGGGGAGCTGTTTTTT.

About this clone: The same CDR3 arises from other DNA sequences in this sample as well. The chain carries TRBV5-8 and TRBJ2-7; 8 bases agree with TRBD1. The CDR3 contains 14 residues. Germline V gene lookup returns CDR1 SGHTS and CDR2 YDEGEE. V shed 0 bases and J 2 bases; nucleotides not matched to a gene: 1. CDR3 sequence: CASSLDRGTYEQYF. CDR3 bases: TGTGCCAGCAGCTTGGACAGGGGGACCTACGAGCAGTACTTC.

The rearrangement uses TRBV2 and TRBJ2-7; the D gene could be TRBD1 or TRBD2 (6 bases each). V shed 6 bases and J shed 3 bases, with 21 bases lying between them. The CDR3 runs 16 residues. Looked up from germline, CDR1 is SNHLY and CDR2 is FYNNEI. CDR3 DNA sequence: TGTGCCAGCAGGGCCGAGGTGGGGGGCTCTCTCTACGAGCAGTACTTC. Encoded protein: CASRAEVGGSLYEQYF.

This clone was counted a single time. J is TRBJ1-3 and V is TRBV11-2; tentatively, D is TRBD1 (6 bases). Trimming took off 3 bases at V and 0 bases at J, with 15 bases between the two ends. This CDR3 contains 17 residues. Germline CDR1 and CDR2: SGHAT and FQNNGV. CDR3 in amino acids: CASSLGGTPSSGNTIYF. The CDR3 coding sequence is TGTGCCAGCAGCTTGGGGGGGACACCGAGCTCTGGAAACACCATATATTTT.

The chain is built from TRBV28 and TRBJ2-7; tentative D call: TRBD2 (6 bases). Deletions cut 2 bases from V and 9 bases from J, with 11 bases between. This CDR3 region has 12 residues. Germline V lookup: CDR1 MDHEN, CDR2 SYDVKM. CDR3 sequence (DNA): TGTGCCAGCAGTTTAACGGGGGATGGGCAGTACTTC. This gives the protein CASSLTGDGQYF.

A few counts support this clone. The genes are TRBV19 and TRBJ1-1; possibly TRBD1 for D (6 bases). CDR3 size: 13 residues. Germline V gene sequence: CDR1 LNHDA, CDR2 SQIVND (reference sequence). V was cut by 5 bases and J by 10 bases, with 17 bases left in between. CDR3 in amino acids: CASSPGNREVAFF. In DNA, the CDR3 is TGTGCCAGTAGTCCCGGAAACAGGGAAGTAGCTTTCTTT.

The chain employs TRBV7-5 and TRBJ2-1; the D segment call TRBD2 is taken from the table without a DNA check. TRBV7-5 represents a pseudogene. The CDR3 totals 20 residues. CDR3 residues: CDDLSPRHGTSGRTNNEQFF. The CDR3, as DNA: TGTGACGACCTGTCGCCAAGGCACGGGACTAGCGGGAGGACGAACAATGAGCAGTTCTTC.

J is TRBJ1-2 and V is TRBV6-6; 10 bases agree with TRBD1. V was clipped by 2 bases and J by 4 bases; unmatched bases: 1. The CDR3 is 14 amino acids. Germline V gives CDR1 MNHNY, CDR2 SVGAGI (reference sequence). The CDR3 nucleotides are TGTGCCAGCAGTTACAGGGACAGGGGCTATGGCTACACCTTC. Protein sequence: CASSYRDRGYGYTF.

This clone showed up just once. This sample includes further DNA sequences coding for the same CDR3. This rearrangement joins TRBV5-1 to TRBJ2-2; tentatively, D is TRBD2 (6 bases). CDR1 is SGHRS, CDR2 YFSETQ, per germline. This CDR3 region has 16 residues. Deletions cut 0 bases from V and 2 bases from J, with 11 bases between. The CDR3 here is CASSLGSSANTGELFF. CDR3 in DNA: TGCGCCAGCAGCTTGGGCTCTAGCGCCAACACCGGGGAGCTGTTTTTT.

CDR3 protein: CASSPTRTEQETQYF. The CDR3 DNA follows: TGTGCCAGCTCACCCACCAGGACGGAGCAAGAGACCCAGTACTTC. This sequence joins TRBV18 and TRBJ2-5; D is ambiguous. CDR3 size: 15 residues. Germline V gene sequence: CDR1 KGHSH, CDR2 LQKENI. With 3 bases removed from V and 2 bases from J, the gap between germline ends came to 13 bases.

In DNA form, the CDR3 reads TGCGCCAGCACCCCGGCGGTTCAGAACACTGAAGCTTTCTTT. Protein product: CASTPAVQNTEAFF. V is TRBV5-1 and J is TRBJ1-1; D uncertain. The CDR3 spans 14 residues. CDR1 and CDR2 from the germline V gene are SGHRS and YFSETQ. V was cut by 6 bases and J by 1 base, with 13 bases left in between.